Listed here are 8 T cell receptor beta chains from one sample, sequenced in a study of blood T cells in healthy people across ages. A second about 6 to 11 cycle PCR used barcoded and J-beta primers. TCRdb re-called the 5' RACE reads with MiXCR, one entry per CDR3 protein. The table records some 1.5 million distinct CDR3 sequences, roughly 27% of them present only once. Material: blood. The receptors come from a woman aged 25 to 45 in good health.

This clonotype showed up just a few times. This sequence joins TRBV6-5 and TRBJ2-3; no clear D gene. Trimming stripped 3 bases from V and 2 bases from J, with 30 bases between. There are 21 residues in the CDR3. Per the germline V gene, CDR1 is MNHEY and CDR2 is SVGAGI. The chain's CDR3 is CASSYVPPIATVRANTDTQYF. The CDR3 DNA sequence: TGTGCCAGCAGTTATGTTCCCCCGATAGCAACGGTGCGAGCGAACACAGATACGCAGTATTTT.

This clonotype is a singleton in its sample. One base away lies a much larger clone, so this may be a sequencing read error. V usage is TRBV4-3 and J usage is TRBJ2-1; D possibly corresponds to TRBD2 (6 bases). The germline gives CDR1 LGHNA, CDR2 YSLEER. The CDR3 is 15 residues long. The DNA of the CDR3 is TGCGCCAGCAGTTCCGATAGAGGGAGGCGCAATGAGCAGGTCTTC. Translating gives CASSSDRGRRNEQVF.

In the case of this clonotype: An end of the junction does not agree with germline; a read error may underlie this. The chain joins TRBV20-1 to TRBJ1-4; TRBD1 aligns across 7 bases. Per germline, CDR1 DFQATT and CDR2 SNEGSKA (reference sequence). The CDR3 runs to 16 residues. CDR3 protein: CSTSGGPGTVGEKLFF. CDR3 DNA sequence: TGCAGTACTAGCGGAGGGCCCGGGACAGTCGGGGAAAAACTGTTTTTT.

The chain combines TRBV10-3 with TRBJ2-5; TRBD2 matches at 7 bases. Trimming took 9 bases from V and 11 from J; bases not matched to a gene: 15. The CDR3 has 13 residues. Germline CDR1 ENHRY, CDR2 SYGVKD. CDR3 nucleotides: TGTGCCATGGCGGGAGATATTGGCAATGAGCAGTACTTC. Its translation is CAMAGDIGNEQYF.

This clonotype was seen more than once but under ten times. This chain uses TRBV4-3 with TRBJ2-1; D not certain. Trimming pared 0 bases from V and 7 bases from J, leaving 19 bases between. Germline lookup yields CDR1 LGHNA and CDR2 YSLEER. The CDR3 totals 17 residues. CDR3: CASSQDLLHQFGNEQFF. CDR3 bases: TGCGCCAGCAGCCAAGATCTCCTTCATCAGTTCGGGAATGAGCAGTTCTTC.

For this clonotype: A much larger clone lies one base from this, so it may be a read error. The chain is built from TRBV20-1 and TRBJ2-3; 7 nucleotides line up with TRBD2. V lost 0 bases, J lost 4 bases, and 7 bases stayed unmatched. The germline CDR1 and CDR2 sequences are DFQATT and SNEGSKA (reference sequence). This CDR3 is built from 15 residues. The CDR3 reads CSARDPAGYADTQYF. CDR3 bases: TGCAGTGCTAGAGATCCAGCGGGATACGCAGATACGCAGTATTTT.

This clonotype was picked up many times. The rearrangement links TRBV7-8 to TRBJ2-1; 10 bases agree with TRBD2. V was clipped by 0 bases and J by 6 bases; unmatched bases: 5. The CDR3 extends over 16 amino acids. Germline V gene sequence: CDR1 SGHVS, CDR2 FQNEAQ. The CDR3 spells CASSLALAGGRNEQFF. CDR3 in DNA: TGTGCCAGCAGCTTAGCGTTAGCGGGAGGTCGCAATGAGCAGTTCTTC. The variable domain in full, with the rest retrieved from reference TRBV7-8 and TRBJ2-1, is GAGVSQSPRYKVAKRGQDVALRCDPISGHVSLFWYQQALGQGPEFLTYFQNEAQLDKSGLPSDRFFAERPEGSVSTLKIQRTQQEDSAVYLCASSLALAGGRNEQFFGPGTRLTVL.

J is TRBJ2-2 and V is TRBV2, with a possible D match to TRBD2 (5 bases). Trimming took 6 bases from V and 5 from J, leaving 10 bases between them. The CDR3 sequence is 13 residues long. Germline CDR1 is SNHLY and CDR2 is FYNNEI. The CDR3 sequence is CASSATRTGELFF. The CDR3 DNA reads TGTGCCAGCAGCGCCACTAGGACCGGGGAGCTGTTTTTT.